A selection of T cell receptor beta chains follows, all from one sample in a study of cytomegalovirus exposure and HLA in healthy donors. Libraries were prepared by immunoSEQ multiplex PCR; TCRdb keeps only in-frame clonotypes and omits some of them. The sample consists of about 190,000 clones, roughly four fifths of them appearing once. Sequenced: PBMCs. Receptor source: a man aged 45 to 65 in good health and CMV-seronegative. The CDR3 runs from the conserved cysteine through the conserved F or W.

v_call,cdr3_aa
TRBV7-3,CASSARPGAGETGELFF
TRBV7-9,CASSLEGARTEAFF
TRBV7-2,CASSLGSMTYEQYF
TRBV7-6,CASSFHRGGTGGGYEQYF
TRBV15,CATSKDRGLRQPQHF
TRBV28,CATYRGDTGELFF
TRBV11-1,CASSLSLYNEQFF
TRBV6-1,CASSELLRSQPQHF
TRBV19,CASNPQGSYGYTF
TRBV7-7,CASSLGGMGNQPQHF
TRBV5-6,CASSLLTASSGYTF
TRBV6-5,CASTPGGGAEAFF
TRBV6-5,CASSPLTGGNQPQHF
TRBV9,CASSVGLGSYGYTF
TRBV28,CASSLSTGINQPQHF
TRBV12-2,CASRQDRRGKQNGYTF
TRBV27,CASSSRSTGSYGYTF
TRBV7-3,CASSPQGSGANVLTF
TRBV5-6,CASSLDQGGTYEQYF
TRBV29-1,CSTPSGGPVYNEQFF
TRBV19,CASDRGRTNEKLFF
TRBV27,CASSLRTGWETQYF
TRBV5-1,CASGLWDRGSSSTF
TRBV28,CASNPGQKETQYF
TRBV6-5,CASRAANSGANVLTF
TRBV28,CASSFSGRTKGQFF
TRBV19,CASSRAGTSRNGYTF
TRBV6-6,CASSYSRARSGNTIYF
TRBV10-1,CASKYRSTPTNEKLFF
TRBV7-2,CASSLSGRQETQYF
TRBV7-2,CASRSGGLTTGELFF
TRBV6-5,CASSYEGGGEKLFF
TRBV9,CASSVGSGGVTDTQYF
TRBV6-5,CASSGGETQETQYF
TRBV7-3,CASSSGGSGSFNEQFF
TRBV30,CAWSVRTDQPQHF
TRBV30,CAWSKQANTEAFF
TRBV15,CATSIGLAGETQYF
TRBV19,CASSGDGQTYGYTF
TRBV5-8,CASSLSRGRSGEQYF
TRBV7-6,CASSVGPGTSSFSGANVLTF
TRBV5-1,CASSLRAGVWTDTQYF